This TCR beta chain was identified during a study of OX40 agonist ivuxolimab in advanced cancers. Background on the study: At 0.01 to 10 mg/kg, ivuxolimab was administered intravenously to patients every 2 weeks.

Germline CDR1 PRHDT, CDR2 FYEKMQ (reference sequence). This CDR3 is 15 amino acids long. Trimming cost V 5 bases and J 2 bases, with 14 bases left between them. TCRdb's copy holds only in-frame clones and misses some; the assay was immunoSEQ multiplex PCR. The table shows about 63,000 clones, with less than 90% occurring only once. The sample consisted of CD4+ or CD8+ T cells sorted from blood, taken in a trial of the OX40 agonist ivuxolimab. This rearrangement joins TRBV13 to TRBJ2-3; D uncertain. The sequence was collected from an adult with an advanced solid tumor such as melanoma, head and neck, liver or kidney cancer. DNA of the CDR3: TGTGCCAGCAGCGTCGCGGCAGGCCTCACAGATACGCAGTATTTT. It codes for CASSVAAGLTDTQYF.